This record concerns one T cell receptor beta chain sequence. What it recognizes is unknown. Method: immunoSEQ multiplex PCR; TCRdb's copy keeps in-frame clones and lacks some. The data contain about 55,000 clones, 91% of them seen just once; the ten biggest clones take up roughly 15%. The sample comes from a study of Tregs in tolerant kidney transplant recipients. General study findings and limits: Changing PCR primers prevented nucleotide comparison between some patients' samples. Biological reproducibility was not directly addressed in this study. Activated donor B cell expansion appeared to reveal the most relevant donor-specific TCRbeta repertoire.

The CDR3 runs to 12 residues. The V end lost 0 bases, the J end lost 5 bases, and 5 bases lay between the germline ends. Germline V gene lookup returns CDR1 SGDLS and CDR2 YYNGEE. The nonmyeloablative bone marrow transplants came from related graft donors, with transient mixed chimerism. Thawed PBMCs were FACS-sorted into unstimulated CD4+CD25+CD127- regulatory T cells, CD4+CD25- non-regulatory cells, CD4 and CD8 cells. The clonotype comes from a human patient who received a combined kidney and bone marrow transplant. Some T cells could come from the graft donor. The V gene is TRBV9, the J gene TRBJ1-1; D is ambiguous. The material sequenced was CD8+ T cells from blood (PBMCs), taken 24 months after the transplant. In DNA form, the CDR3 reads TGTGCCAGCAGCGTAGGAGGAACTGAAGCTTTCTTT. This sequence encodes CASSVGGTEAFF.